One and the same sample provided the 2 T cell receptor beta chains below, sequenced in a study of cytomegalovirus exposure and HLA in healthy donors. The primer mix had 60 Vbeta and 13 Jbeta primers. Libraries were prepared by immunoSEQ multiplex PCR; TCRdb keeps only in-frame clonotypes and omits some of them. The table lists approximately 170,000 clones, 60% to 85% of them singletons. What was sequenced was PBMCs. The receptors come from a woman aged 40 to 55 in good health and CMV-seropositive.

This sequence joins TRBV5-1 and TRBJ2-1; 7 bases map to TRBD1. The CDR3 runs to 15 residues. The germline V gene encodes CDR1 SGHRS and CDR2 YFSETQ. J was trimmed by 7 bases and V by 7 bases; bases with no gene match: 14. In DNA, the CDR3 is TGCGCCAGCGAAGGAACCAAGGGGGCGCAGAATGAGCAGTTCTTC. It yields the protein CASEGTKGAQNEQFF.

This clone was picked up one time. The chain has TRBV29-1 and TRBJ1-2; D remains unclear. V was shortened by 2 bases and J by 8 bases, with 9 bases between the two germline ends. The CDR3 extends over 11 amino acids. Germline V gives CDR1 SQVTM, CDR2 ANQGSEA. CDR3 sequence: CSVEIGYGYTF. The CDR3, as DNA: TGCAGCGTTGAAATCGGGTACGGCTACACCTTC.